This T cell receptor (beta chain) was sequenced in a study of CD8 T cells in ankylosing spondylitis. Study findings and constraints: A TCR beta motif of 8 or 9 highly homologous variants appeared characteristic of ankylosing spondylitis blood. Matched synovial fluid from ankylosing spondylitis patients was reported to be enriched for disease-linked clones.

TCRdb itself ran the 5' RACE reads through MiXCR, one entry per CDR3 protein. The sample lists 200,000 to 250,000 distinct CDR3 sequences, approximately 11% seen once, with 5.5% to 8% in the top ten. The trim removed 10 bases at V and 8 bases at J, leaving 8 bases unmatched. CDR1 is WSHSY and CDR2 is SAAADI in the germline V gene. The CDR3 has 14 amino acids. This clonotype was detected ten times or more. Its antigen is undetermined. This sequence was found in a male donor with ankylosing spondylitis or in good health (not recorded which). The chain is built from TRBV10-2 and TRBJ2-2; 12 bases line up with TRBD1. Sample: blood, either unsorted or a sorted T cell fraction (not recorded which). CDR3 amino acids: CATMGQGAVGELFF. The CDR3 nucleotides read TGCGCCACCATGGGACAGGGGGCGGTTGGGGAGCTGTTTTTT.